The clone carrying this TCR beta chain was counted ten times or more. As yet, its antigen is unknown. V was trimmed by 5 bases and J by 1 base, leaving 11 bases between them. The V gene's germline CDR1 is PRHDT and CDR2 FYEKMQ (reference sequence). This CDR3 has 14 residues. This entry is derived from a study of T cells in Graves' hyperthyroidism and ophthalmopathy. Study-level findings and limits: A model of 13 V-J features distinguished ophthalmopathy from stable hyperthyroidism. Onset of ophthalmopathy came a median around 6.5 months after the model predicted it.

Using RNA transcripts as the source, TCR beta CDR3 regions were amplified. The HTBI set primed first-round TCR CDR3 RT-PCR. TCRdb re-called the multiplex PCR reads with MiXCR, one entry per CDR3 protein. The data contain more than 550,000 distinct CDR3 sequences, 18% of them singletons. This sequence was found in a woman between 45 and 60 years old with Graves' hyperthyroidism that later progressed to Graves' ophthalmopathy. What was sequenced was blood. The J gene is TRBJ1-1, the V gene TRBV13; the D gene is possibly TRBD1 (5 bases). In DNA form, the CDR3 reads TGTGCCAGCAGCAGAGTGGGGGGGAACACTGAAGCTTTCTTT. Translated: CASSRVGGNTEAFF.